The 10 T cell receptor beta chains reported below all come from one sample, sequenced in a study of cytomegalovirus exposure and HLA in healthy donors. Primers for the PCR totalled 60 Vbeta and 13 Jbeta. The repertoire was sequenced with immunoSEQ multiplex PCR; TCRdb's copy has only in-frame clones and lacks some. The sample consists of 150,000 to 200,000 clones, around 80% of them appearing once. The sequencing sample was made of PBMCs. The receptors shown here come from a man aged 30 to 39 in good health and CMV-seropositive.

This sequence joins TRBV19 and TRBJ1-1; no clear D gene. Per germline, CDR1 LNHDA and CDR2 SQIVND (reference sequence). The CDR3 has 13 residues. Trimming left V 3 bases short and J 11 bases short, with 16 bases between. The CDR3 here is CASSIGRRDKAFF. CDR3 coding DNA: TGTGCCAGTAGTATCGGGAGGAGGGATAAGGCTTTCTTT.

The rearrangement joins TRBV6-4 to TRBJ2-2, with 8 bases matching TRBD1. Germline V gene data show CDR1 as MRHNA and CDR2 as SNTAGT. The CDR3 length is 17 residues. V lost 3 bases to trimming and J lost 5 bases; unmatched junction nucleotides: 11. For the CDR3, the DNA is TGTGCCAGCAGTGAAGCAGGGGGCTCTCGGGAGACCGGGGAGCTGTTTTTT. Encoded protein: CASSEAGGSRETGELFF.

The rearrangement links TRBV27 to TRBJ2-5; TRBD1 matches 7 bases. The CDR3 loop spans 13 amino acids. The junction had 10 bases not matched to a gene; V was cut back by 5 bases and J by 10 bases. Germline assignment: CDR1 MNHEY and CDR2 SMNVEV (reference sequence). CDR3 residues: CASSPPGTADQYF. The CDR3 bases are TGTGCCAGCAGTCCCCCCGGGACAGCTGACCAGTACTTC.

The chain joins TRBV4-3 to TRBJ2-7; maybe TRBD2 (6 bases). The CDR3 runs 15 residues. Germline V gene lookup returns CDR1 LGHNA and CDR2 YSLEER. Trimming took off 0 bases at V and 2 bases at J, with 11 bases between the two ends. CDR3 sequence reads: CASSQEPGVTYEQYF. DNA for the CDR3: TGCGCCAGCAGCCAAGAACCGGGGGTCACCTACGAGCAGTACTTC.

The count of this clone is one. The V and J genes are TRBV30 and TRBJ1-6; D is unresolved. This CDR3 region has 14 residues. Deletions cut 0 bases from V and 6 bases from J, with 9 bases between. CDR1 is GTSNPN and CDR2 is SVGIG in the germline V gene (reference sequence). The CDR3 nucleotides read TGTGCCTGGAGTGTAACCACAGTTAATTCACCCCTCCACTTT. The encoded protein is CAWSVTTVNSPLHF.

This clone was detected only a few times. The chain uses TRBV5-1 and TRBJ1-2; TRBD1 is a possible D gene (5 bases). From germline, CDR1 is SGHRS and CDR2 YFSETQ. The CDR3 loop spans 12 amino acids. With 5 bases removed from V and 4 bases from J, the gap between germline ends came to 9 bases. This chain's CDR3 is CASSSDSYGYTF. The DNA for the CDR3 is TGCGCCAGCAGTAGTGACAGCTATGGCTACACCTTC.

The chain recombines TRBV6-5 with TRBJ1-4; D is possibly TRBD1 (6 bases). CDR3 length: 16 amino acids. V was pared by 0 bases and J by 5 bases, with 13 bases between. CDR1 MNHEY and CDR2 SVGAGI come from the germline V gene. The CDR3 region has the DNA TGTGCCAGCAGTTACTCCTGGGGGGGCGGGAATGAAAAACTGTTTTTT. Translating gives CASSYSWGGGNEKLFF.

The CDR3 coding sequence is TGTGCCAGCTCACCCCGATTGACAGGTAGCACAGATACGCAGTATTTT. Its translation is CASSPRLTGSTDTQYF. The chain couples TRBV18 to TRBJ2-3; D possibly corresponds to TRBD1 (6 bases). This CDR3 has 16 residues. The V gene lost 3 bases and the J gene lost 0 bases, with 13 bases spanning the gap. Germline CDR1 reads KGHSH; CDR2 reads LQKENI.

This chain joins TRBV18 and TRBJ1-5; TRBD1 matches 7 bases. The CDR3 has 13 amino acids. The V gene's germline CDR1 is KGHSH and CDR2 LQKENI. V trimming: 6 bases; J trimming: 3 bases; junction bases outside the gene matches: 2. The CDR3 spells CASSGTVNQPQHF. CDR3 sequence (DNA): TGTGCCAGCTCGGGGACAGTCAATCAGCCCCAGCATTTT.

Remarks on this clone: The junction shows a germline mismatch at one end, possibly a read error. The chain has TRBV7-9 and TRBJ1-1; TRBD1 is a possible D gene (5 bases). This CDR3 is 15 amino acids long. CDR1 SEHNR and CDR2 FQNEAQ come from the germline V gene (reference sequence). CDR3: CSSSLGAARNTEAFF. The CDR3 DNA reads TGTTCCAGCAGCTTAGGGGCAGCTCGGAACACTGAAGCTTTCTTT.